This TCR beta chain was sequenced in a study of cytomegalovirus exposure and HLA in healthy donors. Germline V CDR1 and CDR2: SGHRS, YFSETQ. J was trimmed by 3 bases and V by 4 bases; bases with no gene match: 1. This CDR3 spans 13 amino acids. Method: immunoSEQ multiplex PCR; TCRdb's copy keeps in-frame clones and lacks some. The table shows some 130,000 clones, with 94% occurring only once. Specimen: PBMCs. J is TRBJ2-1 and V is TRBV5-1; 7 positions match TRBD2. This TCR was sampled from a man aged 18 to 29 in good health and CMV-seropositive. CDR3 nucleotides: TGCGCCAGCAGCCGCGGGGGCTACAATGAGCAGTTCTTC. It translates to CASSRGGYNEQFF. The full variable domain, with the rest looked up from reference TRBV5-1 and TRBJ2-1, is KAGVTQTPRYLIKTRGQQVTLSCSPISGHRSVSWYQQTPGQGLQFLFEYFSETQRNKGNFPGRFSGRQFSNSRSEMNVSTLELGDSALYLCASSRGGYNEQFFGPGTRLTVL.